The 5 T cell receptor beta chains in this list originate from one sample, sequenced in a study of Tregs in tolerant kidney transplant recipients. Measured with immunoSEQ multiplex PCR; TCRdb has only the in-frame clones, and not every one. Of 55,000 to 75,000 clones in the sample, about 87% were seen once. Mixed chimerism was transient after nonmyeloablative marrow transplants from related graft donors. Sequenced material: CD4+ T cells from blood (PBMCs), taken 6 months after the transplant. The receptors were gathered from a human patient who received a combined kidney and bone marrow transplant. A subset of T cells may come from the graft donor.

This clone was seen just once. The gene calls are TRBV14 and TRBJ2-3; D perhaps matches TRBD1 (8 bases). The V and J ends lost 6 bases and 5 bases respectively, with 15 bases between them. The CDR3 totals 14 residues. Germline V lookup: CDR1 SGHDN, CDR2 FVKESK. CDR3 nucleotide sequence: TGTGCCAGCAGTCGACAGGGGACTATAGATACGCAGTATTTT. Its translation is CASSRQGTIDTQYF.

The chain's CDR3 is CASSSNPGDGNIQYF. The CDR3 DNA sequence: TGCGCCAGCAGCTCGAACCCAGGGGATGGGAACATTCAGTACTTC. The chain joins TRBV5-1 to TRBJ2-4; D is perhaps TRBD1 (6 bases). The ends were cut back, 3 bases at V and 7 bases at J, with 17 bases in the middle. Germline-derived CDR1 and CDR2 are SGHRS and YFSETQ. The CDR3 covers 15 residues.

J is TRBJ2-5 and V is TRBV15; tentatively, D is TRBD2 (6 bases). The length of the CDR3 is 15 residues. Germline CDR1 LNHNV, CDR2 YYDKDF (reference sequence). The V end was cut by 0 bases, the J end by 2 bases, with 10 bases between. CDR3 bases: TGTGCCACCAGCAGAGACGCGGGAAAACAAGAGACCCAGTACTTC. Protein sequence: CATSRDAGKQETQYF.

V gene TRBV15 combines with J gene TRBJ2-3, with TRBD2 as a possible D gene (5 bases). The germline V gene encodes CDR1 LNHNV and CDR2 YYDKDF (reference sequence). This CDR3 is 15 amino acids long. V gave up 1 base and J gave up 1 base, with 9 bases separating them. CDR3 sequence reads: CATSRAGIRTDTQYF. Written as DNA, the CDR3 is TGTGCCACCAGCAGAGCGGGGATCCGCACAGATACGCAGTATTTT. The full variable domain, with the rest looked up from reference TRBV15 and TRBJ2-3, is DAMVIQNPRYQVTQFGKPVTLSCSQTLNHNVMYWYQQKSSQAPKLLFHYYDKDFNNEADTPDNFQSRRPNTSFCFLDIRSPGLGDTAMYLCATSRAGIRTDTQYFGPGTRLTVL.

Concerning this clone itself: Other DNA sequences within the sample encode an identical CDR3. The gene calls are TRBV10-3 and TRBJ2-3; 10 positions match TRBD2. CDR3 length: 14 residues. J gave up 3 bases and V 6 bases, and 3 bases lay outside the gene matches. The germline gives CDR1 ENHRY, CDR2 SYGVKD. As DNA, the CDR3 is TGTGCCATCAGGCTAGCGGGGGAAACAGATACGCAGTATTTT. Its translation is CAIRLAGETDTQYF.